This entry lists 23 T cell receptor beta chains sequenced from one sample in a study of vaccination and CD4 T cells after COVID-19. The treatment here: 10-day PBMC culture with coronavirus spike peptide pools or control peptides (ViraFEST assay). The Oncomine TCR Beta short-read assay generated sequence data from the DNA of cultured CD4+ T cells. TCRdb re-called the PCR reads with MiXCR, one entry per CDR3 protein. Of about 12,000 distinct CDR3 sequences detected, nearly 80% appear once; the ten largest clones hold 28%. Their recognized antigens are unknown. Input material: CD4+ T cells from blood, cultured in vitro. These receptors all come from a human donor who had recovered from COVID-19.

The chain links TRBV11-2 to TRBJ1-2; tentatively, D is TRBD1 (6 bases). The CDR3 has 14 amino acids. V was trimmed by 1 base and J by 4 bases, leaving 10 bases between them. Germline CDR1 is SGHAT and CDR2 is FQNNGV. The CDR3 here is CASSLVQGSYGYTF. DNA for the CDR3: TGTGCCAGCAGCTTAGTCCAGGGGAGCTATGGCTACACCTTC.

This rearrangement joins TRBV20-1 to TRBJ1-5; D may be TRBD1 (6 bases). From germline, CDR1 is DFQATT and CDR2 SNEGSKA (reference sequence). Trimming took 8 bases from V and 2 from J, leaving 16 bases between them. This CDR3 is built from 14 residues. This CDR3 is CSSRSPGGNQPQHF. DNA for the CDR3: TGCAGTTCCAGATCTCCAGGGGGCAATCAGCCCCAGCATTTT.

The CDR3 nucleotides are TGTGCCACCCAGAGAGGGGGCGCGGATAACTATGGCTACACCTTC. Translated: CATQRGGADNYGYTF. The chain employs TRBV28 and TRBJ1-2; 7 nucleotides line up with TRBD1. The CDR3 has 15 residues. The germline CDR1 and CDR2 sequences are MDHEN and SYDVKM. After removal of 10 bases from V and 1 base from J, the junction contained 12 bases not matched to a gene.

V is TRBV7-2 and J is TRBJ1-3; D is possibly TRBD1 (6 bases). The length of the CDR3 is 14 residues. Trimming shortened V by 5 bases and J by 6 bases, and 14 bases separated the two germline ends. Germline CDR1 is SGHTA and CDR2 is FQGNSA. In nucleotides, the CDR3 is TGTGCCAGCAGCCGGACAGAGCTCGAAAACACCATATATTTT. Protein: CASSRTELENTIYF.

The CDR3 DNA is TGTGCCAGCAGAACCCCGGGACAGGGTATCCACGAGCAGTACTTC. Its translation: CASRTPGQGIHEQYF. This rearrangement joins TRBV6-1 to TRBJ2-7, with 9 positions matching TRBD1. The CDR3 is 15 residues long. The J segment lost 5 bases and the V segment lost 6 bases, leaving 11 bases of the junction unmatched. CDR1 is MNHNS and CDR2 is SASEGT in the germline V gene.

This chain links TRBV7-2 with TRBJ1-1; D is uncertain. The CDR3 has 12 residues. CDR1 is SGHTA and CDR2 is FQGNSA in the germline V gene. The V gene lost 5 bases and the J gene lost 6 bases, with 10 bases spanning the gap. CDR3 amino acids: CASSRRDSEAFF. In DNA form, the CDR3 reads TGTGCCAGCAGCCGCCGCGATTCTGAAGCTTTCTTT. The full variable domain, completed using reference TRBV7-2 and TRBJ1-1, is GAGVSQSPSNKVTEKGKDVELRCDPISGHTALYWYRQSLGQGLEFLIYFQGNSAPDKSGLPSDRFSAERTGGSVSTLTIQRTQQEDSAVYLCASSRRDSEAFFGQGTRLTVV.

V gene TRBV5-4 combines with J gene TRBJ1-1, with a tentative D call TRBD1 (5 bases). The CDR3 is 14 residues long. With 3 bases removed from V and 1 base from J, the gap between germline ends came to 10 bases. Looked up from germline, CDR1 is SGHNT and CDR2 is YYREEE (reference sequence). CDR3 region: CASSSGPPNTEAFF. The DNA for the CDR3 is TGTGCCAGCAGCTCGGGACCGCCGAACACTGAAGCTTTCTTT.

The V and J genes are TRBV25-1 and TRBJ1-2; 11 bases are a match to TRBD1. This CDR3 comprises 14 residues. Germline V gene data show CDR1 as MGHDK and CDR2 as SYGVNS. V dropped 7 bases and J dropped 4; count of bases not matched to a gene: 5. CDR3 nucleotide sequence: TGTGCCAGCACCCGGACAGGGGGCAGCTATGGCTACACCTTC. Its translation: CASTRTGGSYGYTF.

CDR3 bases: TGTGCCAGCAGTCCGGGACGGATGAACACTGAAGCTTTCTTT. It codes for CASSPGRMNTEAFF. V is TRBV27 and J is TRBJ1-1; tentative D call: TRBD1 (5 bases). Trimming shortened V by 5 bases and J by 0 bases, and 10 bases separated the two germline ends. The germline V gene encodes CDR1 MNHEY and CDR2 SMNVEV (reference sequence). This CDR3 comprises 14 residues.

CDR3 nucleotide sequence: TGTGCCAGCAGTTTGGGAAACAGGTGGATCTATGGCTACACCTTC. It yields the protein CASSLGNRWIYGYTF. The chain has TRBV28 and TRBJ1-2; D is perhaps TRBD1 (5 bases). The CDR3 has 15 amino acids. V gave up 3 bases and J gave up 4 bases, with 15 bases separating them. Per the germline V gene, CDR1 is MDHEN and CDR2 is SYDVKM.

This chain links TRBV6-5 with TRBJ2-5; TRBD1 might be the D (7 bases). In germline, CDR1 is MNHEY, CDR2 SVGAGI. Trimming took 6 bases from V and 4 from J, leaving 18 bases between them. The CDR3 spans 15 residues. The DNA of the CDR3 is TGTGCCAGCAGCTACCTACAGGGGAGGCGAGAGACCCAGTACTTC. Amino acids: CASSYLQGRRETQYF.

CDR3 residues: CSAGPSSYEQYF. The DNA of the CDR3 is TGCAGTGCTGGACCGAGCTCCTACGAGCAGTACTTC. The chain couples TRBV20-1 to TRBJ2-7; no clear D gene. V dropped 5 bases and J dropped 0 bases, with 8 bases sitting between them. Germline V gene sequence: CDR1 DFQATT, CDR2 SNEGSKA (reference sequence). CDR3 size: 12 residues.

This clonotype has only one observation. The rearrangement joins TRBV20-1 to TRBJ2-3, with 7 positions matching TRBD2. The J segment lost 1 base and the V segment lost 8 bases, leaving 6 bases of the junction unmatched. The CDR3 is made up of 13 amino acids. CDR1 DFQATT and CDR2 SNEGSKA come from the germline V gene (reference sequence). In nucleotides, the CDR3 is TGCAGTCGCGGACTAGGTGGCACAGATACGCAGTATTTT. It encodes CSRGLGGTDTQYF.

The rearrangement joins TRBV20-1 to TRBJ1-5; D unresolved. This CDR3 has 13 amino acids. The V and J ends lost 6 bases and 0 bases respectively, with 9 bases between them. Germline V gene data show CDR1 as DFQATT and CDR2 as SNEGSKA (reference sequence). CDR3 in amino acids: CSAGFYSNQPQHF. CDR3 DNA sequence: TGCAGTGCGGGATTTTATAGCAATCAGCCCCAGCATTTT.

The rearrangement joins TRBV7-8 to TRBJ2-7; weak D call: TRBD2 (5 bases). The CDR3 runs 16 residues. The germline V gene has CDR1 SGHVS and CDR2 FQNEAQ. V was cut by 1 base and J by 4 bases, with 17 bases left in between. CDR3 sequence reads: CASSLVTMPSMYEQYF. CDR3 DNA: TGTGCCAGCAGCTTAGTGACTATGCCTAGTATGTACGAGCAGTACTTC.

In DNA form, the CDR3 reads TGCAGTGCGTCCGTAGGGGGGAACACTGAAGCTTTCTTT. This codes for CSASVGGNTEAFF. The genes are TRBV20-1 and TRBJ1-1; perhaps TRBD1 as D (6 bases). Germline V lookup: CDR1 DFQATT, CDR2 SNEGSKA (reference sequence). Trimming took 6 bases from V and 1 from J, leaving 12 bases between them. This CDR3 is built from 13 residues.

The chain is built from TRBV28 and TRBJ1-2, with D possibly being TRBD1 (5 bases). V was pared by 6 bases and J by 8 bases, with 19 bases between. In germline, CDR1 is MDHEN, CDR2 SYDVKM. The CDR3 totals 14 residues. The CDR3 sequence: CASSPPGPLAGYTF. The CDR3, as DNA: TGTGCCAGCAGCCCCCCGGGACCACTGGCAGGCTACACCTTC.

The V call is TRBV7-9, the J call TRBJ2-7; D ambiguous. The germline V gene encodes CDR1 SEHNR and CDR2 FQNEAQ (reference sequence). The CDR3 consists of 13 residues. The V end was cut by 5 bases, the J end by 3 bases, with 11 bases between. The CDR3 DNA follows: TGTGCCAGCAGCCGCAATAAGTTCTACGAGCAGTACTTC. It specifies CASSRNKFYEQYF.

This sequence joins TRBV28 and TRBJ1-5, with D unresolved. In germline, CDR1 is MDHEN, CDR2 SYDVKM. Deletions cut 1 base from V and 6 bases from J, with 10 bases between. CDR3 length equals 14 residues. The CDR3 DNA is TGTGCCAGCAGTTTATCCCAACAGTTTCAGCCCCAGCATTTT. This sequence encodes CASSLSQQFQPQHF.

This clonotype appeared a single time. The chain couples TRBV2 to TRBJ1-1; perhaps TRBD1 as D (6 bases). V lost 7 bases and J lost 7, with 16 bases in between. The germline gives CDR1 SNHLY, CDR2 FYNNEI. This CDR3 comprises 13 residues. In DNA form, the CDR3 reads TGTGCCAGCATTTTTCAGGGCAGGGGTGAAGCTTTCTTT. Amino acids: CASIFQGRGEAFF.

The chain couples TRBV7-9 to TRBJ2-5; 8 positions match TRBD1. The junction had 6 bases not matched to a gene; V was cut back by 5 bases and J by 4 bases. The CDR3 runs to 14 residues. CDR1 is SEHNR and CDR2 is FQNEAQ in the germline V gene (reference sequence). Written as DNA, the CDR3 is TGTGCCAGCAGCCCCCTTGGACAGGGAGAGACCCAGTACTTC. This encodes CASSPLGQGETQYF.

In its sample, this clonotype was seen a few times. V is TRBV7-2 and J is TRBJ1-1; D gene ambiguous. The CDR3 covers 13 residues. CDR1 SGHTA and CDR2 FQGNSA come from the germline V gene. Trimming cost V 4 bases and J 1 base, with 7 bases left between them. The CDR3 coding sequence is TGTGCCAGCAGCTCACCCGGGAACACTGAAGCTTTCTTT. As protein: CASSSPGNTEAFF.

The rearrangement uses TRBV27 and TRBJ1-2; 7 nucleotides align to TRBD1. The J segment lost 0 bases and the V segment lost 8 bases, leaving 3 bases of the junction unmatched. The CDR3 has 13 amino acids. Germline V gene data show CDR1 as MNHEY and CDR2 as SMNVEV (reference sequence). In DNA, the CDR3 is TGTGCCAGCCGGGACAGAGCTAACTATGGCTACACCTTC. Protein: CASRDRANYGYTF.